The T cell receptor (beta chain) described here comes from a study of CD8+ T cells in alopecia areata. Study context: Treated individuals took tofacitinib by mouth, 5 to 10 mg twice daily.

Germline V gene data show CDR1 as SGHAT and CDR2 as FQNNGV. The CDR3 covers 16 residues. V lost 5 bases and J lost 4; bases outside the gene matches: 5. Isolated RNA was reverse transcribed into cDNA used as the sequencing template. Profiling relied on immunoSEQ multiplex PCR, and the TCRdb table lists in-frame clones only, not all of them. The sample includes 180,000 or so clones, 67% of them seen just once. This clone was recorded only once. The V gene is TRBV11-2, the J gene TRBJ2-3; 14 bases match TRBD2. The TCR sequence derives from a human donor with alopecia areata. Specimen: CD8+ T cells sorted from blood, collected at week 0. CDR3 DNA: TGTGCCAGCAGCCAGAGACTAGCGGGGGGGGCAGATACGCAGTATTTT. Translating gives CASSQRLAGGADTQYF.